Presented here are 29 T cell receptor beta chains from one specimen sequenced in a study of neurological immune-mediated disorders. A single record per CDR3 protein comes from TCRdb applying MiXCR to the 5' RACE reads. The repertoire holds about 84,000 distinct CDR3 sequences, with under 13% as singletons. The sequencing sample was made of PBMCs. The receptors were gathered from a man in his forties or fifties in good health.

This clonotype was picked up many times. The chain carries TRBV29-1 and TRBJ1-1, with a weak D call TRBD1 (5 bases). The CDR3 loop spans 12 amino acids. Germline CDR1 SQVTM, CDR2 ANQGSEA. Trimming took 4 bases from V and 1 from J, leaving 7 bases between them. The DNA of the CDR3 is TGCAGCGTTGCGGACAAGAACACTGAAGCTTTCTTT. Protein sequence: CSVADKNTEAFF.

This clonotype was counted ten times or more. V gene TRBV24-1 combines with J gene TRBJ2-1, with 12 bases that match TRBD1. The V gene end was trimmed by 7 bases and the J gene end by 8 bases; junction bases not matched to a gene: 2. CDR1 is KGHDR and CDR2 is SFDVKD in the germline V gene. There are 13 residues in the CDR3. The CDR3 here is CATRGTGGDEQFF. The CDR3 DNA is TGTGCCACCAGAGGGACAGGGGGCGATGAGCAGTTCTTC.

This clonotype was seen repeatedly, ten times or more. V gene TRBV5-6 combines with J gene TRBJ1-5; 12 nucleotides match TRBD1. Trimming at V came to 5 bases and at J to 5 bases, leaving 8 bases not matched to a gene. The CDR3 covers 16 residues. Germline loops: CDR1 SGHDT, CDR2 YYEEEE. The CDR3 coding sequence is TGTGCCAGCAGTATAGCCGGGACAGGGGGCTATCAGCCCCAGCATTTT. It specifies CASSIAGTGGYQPQHF.

In regard to this clonotype: A much larger clone lies one base from this, so it may be a read error. The chain recombines TRBV11-2 with TRBJ2-5; perhaps TRBD1 as D (6 bases). The germline V gene has CDR1 SGHAT and CDR2 FQNNGV. V lost 5 bases and J lost 1, with 14 bases in between. The CDR3 is 15 amino acids. CDR3 sequence reads: CASSLGGWLQETQYF. CDR3 nucleotide sequence: TGTGCCAGCAGCCTAGGGGGATGGCTCCAAGAGACCCAGTACTTC.

Points on this clonotype: This may arise from a read error, as a much more abundant clone is one base away. V gene TRBV7-3 combines with J gene TRBJ2-3, with a weak D call TRBD2 (6 bases). The length of the CDR3 is 12 residues. Trimming cost V 8 bases and J 2 bases, with 8 bases left between them. Germline CDR1 reads SGHTA; CDR2 reads FQGTGA. This CDR3 reads CASGTSTDTQYF. CDR3 DNA sequence: TGTGCCAGCGGGACTTCCACAGATACGCAGTATTTT.

This clonotype was observed many times. This chain uses TRBV11-2 with TRBJ2-7, with 10 bases aligning to TRBD2. CDR3 length: 19 residues. Germline CDR1 reads SGHAT; CDR2 reads FQNNGV. Trimming removed 3 bases from V and 3 bases from J; junction bases left unmatched: 17. The CDR3 DNA reads as TGTGCCAGCAGCTTGGCATACAGGGCGAGCGGGGGGGAACTCTACGAGCAGTACTTC. Its protein is CASSLAYRASGGELYEQYF. The variable domain in full, with the rest retrieved from reference TRBV11-2 and TRBJ2-7, is EAGVAQSPRYKIIEKRQSVAFWCNPISGHATLYWYQQILGQGPKLLIQFQNNGVVDDSQLPKDRFSAERLKGVDSTLKIQPAKLEDSAVYLCASSLAYRASGGELYEQYFGPGTRLTVT.

This clonotype occurred many times. The chain joins TRBV29-1 to TRBJ2-4; TRBD2 is a possible D gene (5 bases). The ends were cut back, 4 bases at V and 5 bases at J, with 12 bases in the middle. The CDR3 runs to 13 residues. Germline V gene lookup returns CDR1 SQVTM and CDR2 ANQGSEA. For the CDR3, the DNA is TGCAGCGTTGCCCCCAGCGGCGAAAACATTCAGTACTTC. Its translation: CSVAPSGENIQYF.

Many counts were recorded for this clonotype. The gene calls are TRBV28 and TRBJ1-1, with 7 bases fitting TRBD1. The V and J ends lost 3 bases and 3 bases, in that order; junction bases with no gene match: 1. The CDR3 extends over 13 amino acids. CDR1 and CDR2 from the germline V gene are MDHEN and SYDVKM. CDR3 protein: CASSLTGYTEAFF. The CDR3 bases are TGTGCCAGCAGTTTGACAGGGTACACTGAAGCTTTCTTT. Full variable domain (rest looked up from reference TRBV28 and TRBJ1-1): DVKVTQSSRYLVKRTGEKVFLECVQDMDHENMFWYRQDPGLGLRLIYFSYDVKMKEKGDIPEGYSVSREKKERFSLILESASTNQTSMYLCASSLTGYTEAFFGQGTRLTVV.

In its sample, this clonotype was seen many times. The V gene is TRBV9, the J gene TRBJ1-6; 8 bases map to TRBD1. The CDR3 has 18 amino acids. V shed 3 bases and J 0 bases; nucleotides not matched to a gene: 8. Germline-derived CDR1 and CDR2 are SGDLS and YYNGEE. CDR3 loop: CASSERGQGRSYNSPLHF. The CDR3 region has the DNA TGTGCCAGCAGCGAAAGAGGACAGGGCCGCTCCTATAATTCACCCCTCCACTTT.

This clonotype showed up many times. This chain connects TRBV3-1 to TRBJ2-7; no firm D call. Trimming cost V 4 bases and J 5 bases, with 18 bases left between them. There are 15 residues in the CDR3. The germline CDR1 and CDR2 sequences are LGHDT and YNNKEL (reference sequence). CDR3 protein: CASSLRPPRANEQYF. Written as DNA, the CDR3 is TGTGCCAGCAGCCTCCGTCCCCCACGGGCGAACGAGCAGTACTTC.

This clonotype was observed at least ten times. The J gene is TRBJ1-2, the V gene TRBV28, with TRBD1 matching 8 bases. The V gene end was trimmed by 5 bases and the J gene end by 8 bases; junction bases not matched to a gene: 10. Per the germline V gene, CDR1 is MDHEN and CDR2 is SYDVKM. The CDR3 extends over 14 amino acids. This chain's CDR3 is CASSPPGQAPGYTF. In nucleotides, the CDR3 is TGTGCCAGCAGTCCTCCGGGACAGGCGCCGGGCTACACCTTC.

This clonotype was seen ten or more times. This rearrangement joins TRBV12-3 or TRBV12-4 to TRBJ2-5, with 7 nucleotides matching TRBD2. This CDR3 spans 15 amino acids. Losses at the gene ends were 6 bases for V and 6 bases for J; bases not matched to a gene: 13. DNA of the CDR3: TGTGCCAGCAGGGCTAGACTAGCCCCCCGACAGACCCAGTACTTC. Its protein product is CASRARLAPRQTQYF.

This clonotype was recorded at least ten times. The CDR3 DNA sequence: TGCAGTGCTAGAGATTTTAGCGGGGGCTACAATGAGCAGTTCTTC. The encoded protein is CSARDFSGGYNEQFF. V gene TRBV20-1 combines with J gene TRBJ2-1, with 9 bases aligning to TRBD2. This CDR3 is 15 amino acids long. The trim removed 0 bases at V and 3 bases at J, leaving 3 bases unmatched. Germline V lookup: CDR1 DFQATT, CDR2 SNEGSKA (reference sequence).

This clonotype was observed at least ten times. This chain uses TRBV20-1 with TRBJ1-1; weak D call: TRBD1 (5 bases). The CDR3 has 14 amino acids. Germline lookup yields CDR1 DFQATT and CDR2 SNEGSKA (reference sequence). CDR3 nucleotide sequence: TGCGCCGTCAATCCGGGGCAGGGCCACACTGAAGCTTTCTTT. Protein: CAVNPGQGHTEAFF.

This clonotype was seen at least ten times. This chain links TRBV10-3 with TRBJ1-1, with TRBD1 as a possible D gene (5 bases). Per the germline V gene, CDR1 is ENHRY and CDR2 is SYGVKD. V was clipped by 7 bases and J by 5 bases, with 11 bases between them. The CDR3 sequence is 12 residues long. CDR3 amino acids: CAITQGGTEAFF. The CDR3 DNA reads as TGTGCCATCACGCAGGGAGGAACTGAAGCTTTCTTT.

This clonotype was seen many times. The chain joins TRBV12-3 or TRBV12-4 to TRBJ2-1, with TRBD1 identical over 7 bases. This CDR3 comprises 12 residues. Trimming removed 8 bases from V and 3 bases from J; junction bases left unmatched: 1. The CDR3 is CASGTDYNEQFF. In nucleotides, the CDR3 is TGTGCCAGCGGGACAGACTACAATGAGCAGTTCTTC.

This clonotype has a count of ten or more. This chain connects TRBV18 to TRBJ2-1; the D gene is possibly TRBD2 (7 bases). The length of the CDR3 is 15 residues. V was pared by 4 bases and J by 3 bases, with 13 bases between. In germline, CDR1 is KGHSH, CDR2 LQKENI. The CDR3 here is CASSQGGGLYNEQFF. In nucleotides, the CDR3 is TGTGCCAGCTCACAAGGGGGAGGGCTCTACAATGAGCAGTTCTTC.

Details on this clonotype: A much larger clone differs by one base, so this may be a read error. The V and J genes are TRBV7-2 and TRBJ2-3; D unclear. Germline values: CDR1 SGHTA, CDR2 FQGNSA. The CDR3 sequence is 14 residues long. In nucleotides, the CDR3 is TGTGCCAGCAGCTTAGACGGCACCACAGATACGCATTATTTT. It specifies CASSLDGTTDTHYF.

At least ten counts were recorded for this clonotype. The genes are TRBV24-1 and TRBJ2-5, with D perhaps matching TRBD1 (5 bases). The CDR3 runs 13 residues. Trimming took 3 bases from V and 2 from J, leaving 6 bases between them. Germline lookup yields CDR1 KGHDR and CDR2 SFDVKD. The CDR3 is CATSDGAQETQYF. CDR3 nucleotides: TGTGCCACCAGTGATGGGGCTCAAGAGACCCAGTACTTC.

This clonotype was recorded at least ten times. This sequence may be a read error, since a much larger clone differs from it by one base. V and J are TRBV5-1 and TRBJ2-3; D is undetermined. Looked up from germline, CDR1 is SGHRS and CDR2 is YFSETQ. The CDR3 spans 16 residues. CDR3 region: CTSSSTLDHNMDTQYF. The CDR3 DNA reads TGCACCAGCAGCTCAACCCTAGACCACAATATGGATACGCAGTATTTT.

This clonotype was picked up many times. The rearrangement links TRBV5-1 to TRBJ2-3, with a tentative D call TRBD2 (5 bases). This CDR3 is built from 16 residues. Germline V gives CDR1 SGHRS, CDR2 YFSETQ. The germline V and J ends were trimmed by 0 bases and 3 bases, with 14 bases remaining between them. CDR3 nucleotides: TGCGCCAGCAGCTTGGGGGCGGATGGGAGAACAGATACGCAGTATTTT. This translates into CASSLGADGRTDTQYF.

This clonotype was seen at least ten times. CDR3 amino acids: CASSYGGQGRFSNQPQHF. CDR3 nucleotides: TGTGCCAGCAGCTATGGCGGACAGGGGAGGTTTAGCAATCAGCCCCAGCATTTT. V and J are TRBV28 and TRBJ1-5; 9 bases line up with TRBD1. The CDR3 consists of 18 residues. Trimming took 6 bases from V and 0 from J; bases not matched to a gene: 12. Germline V gene data show CDR1 as MDHEN and CDR2 as SYDVKM.

The table lists this clonotype with many counts. The J gene is TRBJ2-3, the V gene TRBV7-3, with D perhaps TRBD1 or TRBD2 (6 bases each). The CDR3 covers 14 residues. With 6 bases removed from V and 0 bases from J, the gap between germline ends came to 10 bases. Germline loops: CDR1 SGHTA, CDR2 FQGTGA. CDR3 bases: TGTGCCAGCAGTGGGGGGCCGAGCACAGATACGCAGTATTTT. Amino acids: CASSGGPSTDTQYF.

This clonotype was picked up many times. The chain carries TRBV11-2 and TRBJ2-2; TRBD2 is a possible D gene (6 bases). CDR1 and CDR2 from the germline V gene are SGHAT and FQNNGV. The germline V and J ends were trimmed by 6 bases and 4 bases, with 12 bases remaining between them. The CDR3 has 14 amino acids. CDR3 sequence reads: CASRGTAVTGELFF. DNA of the CDR3: TGTGCCAGCAGGGGGACTGCCGTCACCGGGGAGCTGTTTTTT.

As regards this clonotype: This CDR3 is missing its conserved last phenylalanine or tryptophan, likely due to a read error. The chain carries TRBV18 and TRBJ1-1; D unresolved. Per the germline V gene, CDR1 is KGHSH and CDR2 is LQKENI. There are 13 residues in the CDR3. DNA for the CDR3: TGTGCCAACTCACCACTATTGGGCACTGAAGCTTTCCTT. Translated: CANSPLLGTEAFL.

Ten or more counts support this clonotype. The chain couples TRBV29-1 to TRBJ2-1; the match to TRBD2 covers 7 bases. CDR1 is SQVTM and CDR2 is ANQGSEA in the germline V gene. V lost 4 bases to trimming and J lost 0 bases; unmatched junction nucleotides: 0. This CDR3 is 13 amino acids long. The chain's CDR3 is CSVGGGSYNEQFF. The CDR3 bases are TGCAGCGTTGGCGGGGGCTCCTACAATGAGCAGTTCTTC.

Turning to this clonotype: This may be a read error: a much more frequent sequence differs by one nucleotide. The CDR3 loop is CASSFMAGVTGELFF. As DNA, the CDR3 is TGTGCCAGCAGCTTTATGGCAGGGGTCACCGGGGAGCTGTTTTTT. The rearrangement uses TRBV7-6 and TRBJ2-2; tentatively, D is TRBD1 (6 bases). The V gene lost 3 bases and the J gene lost 4 bases, with 12 bases spanning the gap. The CDR3 is made up of 15 amino acids. Per the germline V gene, CDR1 is SGHVS and CDR2 is FNYEAQ.

This clonotype was found many times. V and J are TRBV15 and TRBJ2-5; possibly TRBD1 for D (5 bases). CDR3 length: 15 residues. In germline, CDR1 is LNHNV, CDR2 YYDKDF (reference sequence). V was clipped by 0 bases and J by 1 base, with 9 bases between them. CDR3 region: CATSRDPGAQETQYF. DNA for the CDR3: TGTGCCACCAGCAGAGATCCTGGGGCCCAAGAGACCCAGTACTTC.

This clonotype was seen repeatedly, ten times or more. The J gene is TRBJ2-1, the V gene TRBV11-2; possible D gene TRBD1, 6 bases. This CDR3 has 15 residues. V gave up 1 base and J gave up 3 bases, with 10 bases separating them. Germline CDR1 reads SGHAT; CDR2 reads FQNNGV. CDR3 bases: TGTGCCAGCAGCTTAGCTTGGGACATCTACAATGAGCAGTTCTTC. This encodes CASSLAWDIYNEQFF.